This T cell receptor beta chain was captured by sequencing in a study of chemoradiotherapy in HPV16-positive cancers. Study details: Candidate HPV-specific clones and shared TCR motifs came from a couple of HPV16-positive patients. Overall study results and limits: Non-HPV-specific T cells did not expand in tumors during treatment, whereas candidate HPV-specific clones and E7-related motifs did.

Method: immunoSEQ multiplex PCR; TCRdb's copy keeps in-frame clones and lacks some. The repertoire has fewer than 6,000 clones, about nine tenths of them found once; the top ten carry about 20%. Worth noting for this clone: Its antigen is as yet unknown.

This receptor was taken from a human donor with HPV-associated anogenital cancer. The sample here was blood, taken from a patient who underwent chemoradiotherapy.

The CDR3 DNA sequence: TGCAGCGTCGTCATATACCTGGGAAGCGGGGGGCGCACAGATACGCAGTATTTT. Translated, it gives CSVVIYLGSGGRTDTQYF. The chain recombines TRBV29-1 with TRBJ2-3, with 9 bases identical to TRBD2. The CDR3 covers 18 residues. Per the germline V gene, CDR1 is SQVTM and CDR2 is ANQGSEA. The trim removed 6 bases at V and 1 base at J, leaving 17 bases unmatched.